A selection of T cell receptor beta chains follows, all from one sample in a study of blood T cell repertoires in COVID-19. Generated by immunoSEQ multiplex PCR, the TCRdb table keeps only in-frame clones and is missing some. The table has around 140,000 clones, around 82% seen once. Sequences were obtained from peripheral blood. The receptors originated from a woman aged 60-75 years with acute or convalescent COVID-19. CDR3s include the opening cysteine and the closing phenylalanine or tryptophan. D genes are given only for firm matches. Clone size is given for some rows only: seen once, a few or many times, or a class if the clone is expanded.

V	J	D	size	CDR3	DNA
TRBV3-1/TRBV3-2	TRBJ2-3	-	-	CASSQEGPRGGTQYF	TGTGCCAGCAGCCAAGAAGGCCCCCGAGGGGGTACGCAGTATTTT
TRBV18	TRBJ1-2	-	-	CASSPPADSYGYTF	TGTGCCAGCTCACCACCAGCCGACAGCTATGGCTACACCTTC
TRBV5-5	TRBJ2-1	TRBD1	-	CASSTGTGLGNEQFF	TGTGCCAGCAGCACCGGGACAGGGTTGGGCAATGAGCAGTTCTTC
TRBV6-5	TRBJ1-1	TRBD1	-	CASSPDRADTEAFF	TGTGCCAGCAGTCCCGACAGGGCTGACACTGAAGCTTTCTTT
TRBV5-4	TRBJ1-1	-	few	CASSLGHLPEAFF	TGTGCCAGCAGCTTGGGCCATCTACCTGAAGCTTTCTTT
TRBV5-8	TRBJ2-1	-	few	CASSSLVNEQFF	TGTGCCAGCAGCTCCTTAGTGAATGAGCAGTTCTTC
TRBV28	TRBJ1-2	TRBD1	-	CASSLSGTVYGYTF	TGTGCCAGCAGTTTGAGTGGGACAGTCTATGGCTACACCTTC
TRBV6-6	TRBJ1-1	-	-	CASSEQGANTEAFF	TGTGCCAGCAGCGAACAGGGCGCGAACACTGAAGCTTTCTTT
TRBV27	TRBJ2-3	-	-	CASSPSPTWAISRPDTQYF	TGTGCCAGCAGCCCCTCCCCTACATGGGCCATCTCCCGTCCAGATACGCAGTATTTT
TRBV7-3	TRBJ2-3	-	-	CASSLGGISTDTQYF	TGTGCCAGCAGCTTAGGCGGGATTAGCACAGATACGCAGTATTTT
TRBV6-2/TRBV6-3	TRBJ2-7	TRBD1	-	CASSYHGQGTYEQYF	TGTGCCAGCAGTTACCACGGACAGGGGACGTACGAGCAGTACTTC
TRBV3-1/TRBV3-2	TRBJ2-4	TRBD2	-	CASSSTSGPRLAKNIQYF	TGTGCCAGCAGCTCGACTAGCGGGCCTCGACTTGCCAAAAACATTCAGTACTTC
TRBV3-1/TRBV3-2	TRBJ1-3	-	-	CASSQAGVGNTIYF	TGTGCCAGCAGCCAAGCAGGGGTGGGAAACACCATATATTTT
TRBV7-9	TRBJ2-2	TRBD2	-	CASRGTSGRADTGELFF	TGTGCCAGCAGAGGGACTAGCGGGAGGGCGGACACCGGGGAGCTGTTTTTT
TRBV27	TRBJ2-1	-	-	CASSPRASALNEQFF	TGTGCCAGCAGTCCACGAGCTAGCGCCTTAAATGAGCAGTTCTTC
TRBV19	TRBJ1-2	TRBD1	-	CASSLRDRNYGYTF	TGTGCCAGTAGTCTTCGGGACAGAAACTATGGCTACACCTTC
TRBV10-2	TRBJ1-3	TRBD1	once	CASSERTGMSNTIYF	TGCGCCAGCAGTGAAAGGACAGGGATGTCGAACACCATATATTTT
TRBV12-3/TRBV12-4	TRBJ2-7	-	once	CASRGSPSYEQYF	TGTGCCAGCAGGGGGAGCCCCTCCTACGAGCAGTACTTC
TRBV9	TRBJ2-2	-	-	CASSVGAGMTGELFF	TGTGCCAGCAGCGTAGGGGCAGGGATGACCGGGGAGCTGTTTTTT
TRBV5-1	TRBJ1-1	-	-	CASSLGQGWLFTEAFF	TGCGCCAGCAGCTTGGGGCAGGGCTGGCTTTTCACTGAAGCTTTCTTT
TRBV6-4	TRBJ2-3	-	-	CASSDSTVRGGLSDTQYF	TGTGCCAGCAGTGACTCGACGGTGCGGGGAGGCCTTTCAGATACGCAGTATTTT
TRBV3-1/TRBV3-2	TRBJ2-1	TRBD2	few	CASSQLALLAGGNNEQFF	TGTGCCAGCAGCCAACTTGCCCTTCTAGCGGGAGGGAACAATGAGCAGTTCTTC
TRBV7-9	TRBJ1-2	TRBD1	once	CASSFGTGVYGYTF	TGTGCCAGCAGCTTTGGGACAGGGGTCTATGGCTACACCTTC
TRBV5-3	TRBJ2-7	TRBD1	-	CARSLGTGLYEQYF	TGTGCCAGAAGCTTGGGGACAGGGCTCTACGAGCAGTACTTC
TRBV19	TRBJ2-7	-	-	CASSIDPRLGSYEQYF	TGTGCCAGTAGTATAGATCCCCGACTGGGCTCCTACGAGCAGTACTTC
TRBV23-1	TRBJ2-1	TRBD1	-	CASSSPGRTGLKNEQFF	TGCGCCAGCAGTTCACCCGGGCGGACAGGGTTAAAAAATGAGCAGTTCTTC
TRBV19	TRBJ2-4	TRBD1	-	CASSPGRDRVGKNIQYF	TGTGCCAGTAGCCCGGGGCGGGACAGGGTTGGCAAAAACATTCAGTACTTC
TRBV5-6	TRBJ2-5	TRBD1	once	CASSFGTGRETQYF	TGTGCCAGCAGCTTTGGGACAGGAAGAGAGACCCAGTACTTC
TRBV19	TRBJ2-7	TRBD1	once	CASSSGTGDYEQYF	TGTGCCAGTAGTTCCGGGACAGGGGATTACGAGCAGTACTTC
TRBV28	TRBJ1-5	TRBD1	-	CASSTGGNQPQHF	TGTGCCAGCAGCACAGGGGGCAATCAGCCCCAGCATTTT
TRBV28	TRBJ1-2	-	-	CASSLLGRSNYGYTF	TGTGCCAGCAGTTTATTGGGCCGTAGTAACTATGGCTACACCTTC